These 6 T cell receptor beta chains were all obtained from the same sample, sequenced in a study of T cell repertoires in cytomegalovirus infection. Via MiXCR, TCRdb re-called the reads, giving one row per CDR3 protein. The sample records around 530,000 distinct CDR3 sequences, about 15% being singletons. Input material: CD8+ T cells from PBMCs. The receptors here all came from a human donor in good health (CMV status not recorded). Some clones in this sample may be carry-over from other donors' samples.

This clonotype has just a few counts. The chain carries TRBV3-1 and TRBJ1-1; no reliable D call. The V gene lost 0 bases and the J gene lost 3 bases, with 17 bases spanning the gap. Germline V gene lookup returns CDR1 LGHDT and CDR2 YNNKEL (reference sequence). There are 17 residues in the CDR3. In DNA, the CDR3 is TGTGCCAGCAGCCAAGAGGGATTAGAAATTCGGGACACTGAAGCTTTCTTT. Its protein product is CASSQEGLEIRDTEAFF. The full variable domain, completed using reference TRBV3-1 and TRBJ1-1, is DTAVSQTPKYLVTQMGNDKSIKCEQNLGHDTMYWYKQDSKKFLKIMFSYNNKELIINETVPNRFSPKSPDKAHLNLHINSLELGDSAVYFCASSQEGLEIRDTEAFFGQGTRLTVV.

This clonotype was counted many times. The chain is built from TRBV7-9 and TRBJ2-5; 7 positions agree with TRBD1. This CDR3 is 15 amino acids long. Germline assignment: CDR1 SEHNR and CDR2 FQNEAQ (reference sequence). V was clipped by 5 bases and J by 3 bases; unmatched bases: 9. The DNA of the CDR3 is TGTGCCAGCAGCCCTAGAGACAGGGAAGAAGAGACCCAGTACTTC. Translation gives CASSPRDREEETQYF. Based on the CDR3 plus reference TRBV7-9 and TRBJ2-5, the full variable domain is DTGVSQNPRHKITKRGQNVTFRCDPISEHNRLYWYRQTLGQGPEFLTYFQNEAQLEKSRLLSDRFSAERPKGSFSTLEIQRTEQGDSAMYLCASSPRDREEETQYFGPGTRLLVL.

The J gene is TRBJ2-7, the V gene TRBV2, with 8 bases lining up with TRBD2. From germline, CDR1 is SNHLY and CDR2 FYNNEI. The CDR3 is 16 residues long. The J segment lost 3 bases and the V segment lost 11 bases, leaving 18 bases of the junction unmatched. CDR3 loop: CACQGVPAGELYEQYF. The CDR3 region has the DNA TGTGCCTGCCAGGGTGTCCCAGCGGGAGAGCTCTACGAGCAGTACTTC.

This clonotype was seen a handful of times. V is TRBV25-1 and J is TRBJ2-3; no firm D call. The CDR3 length is 13 residues. Germline V gene sequence: CDR1 MGHDK, CDR2 SYGVNS. Trimming shortened V by 3 bases and J by 6 bases, and 10 bases separated the two germline ends. DNA of the CDR3: TGTGCCAGCAGTGATCGACCGGAGGATACGCAGTATTTT. Protein product: CASSDRPEDTQYF.

This clonotype was seen repeatedly, ten times or more. The chain's CDR3 is CASRGPGAGNTIYF. The CDR3 DNA follows: TGTGCCAGCAGGGGTCCCGGGGCTGGAAACACCATATATTTT. This chain links TRBV7-9 with TRBJ1-3; D not certain. Germline V gene sequence: CDR1 SEHNR, CDR2 FQNEAQ (reference sequence). The ends were cut back, 6 bases at V and 2 bases at J, with 11 bases in the middle. The CDR3 is made up of 14 amino acids.

The J gene is TRBJ2-1, the V gene TRBV27; 7 bases line up with TRBD1. In germline, CDR1 is MNHEY, CDR2 SMNVEV (reference sequence). The V and J ends lost 5 bases and 7 bases, in that order; junction bases with no gene match: 11. The CDR3 totals 15 residues. The CDR3 DNA reads TGTGCCAGCAGTCCATACAGGGGTGTGGGGAATGAGCAGTTCTTC. Translated: CASSPYRGVGNEQFF.